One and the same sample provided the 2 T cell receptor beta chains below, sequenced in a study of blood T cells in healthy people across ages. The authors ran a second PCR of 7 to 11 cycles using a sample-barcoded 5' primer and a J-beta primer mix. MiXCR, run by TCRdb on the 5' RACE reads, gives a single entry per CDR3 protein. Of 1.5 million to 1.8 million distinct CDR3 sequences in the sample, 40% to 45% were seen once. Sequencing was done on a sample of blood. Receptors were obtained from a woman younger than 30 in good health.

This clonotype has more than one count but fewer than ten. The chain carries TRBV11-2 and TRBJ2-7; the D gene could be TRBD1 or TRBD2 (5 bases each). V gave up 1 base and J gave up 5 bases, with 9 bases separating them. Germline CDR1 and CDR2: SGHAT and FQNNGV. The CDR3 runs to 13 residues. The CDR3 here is CASSLGGTHEQYF. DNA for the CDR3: TGTGCCAGCAGCTTAGGGGGGACCCACGAGCAGTACTTC.

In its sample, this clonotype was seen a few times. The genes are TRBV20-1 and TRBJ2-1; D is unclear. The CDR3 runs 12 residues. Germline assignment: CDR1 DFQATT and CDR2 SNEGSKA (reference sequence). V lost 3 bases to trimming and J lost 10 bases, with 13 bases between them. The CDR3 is CSASIWSLEQFF. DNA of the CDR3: TGCAGTGCTAGTATCTGGAGCTTAGAGCAGTTCTTC.